These T cell receptor beta chains were read from a single sample in a study of PD-L1 blockade in urothelial cancer. Some clones are missing from TCRdb's copy, which holds only in-frame ones; the method was immunoSEQ multiplex PCR. The sample lists roughly 100,000 clones, 75% to 90% seen once, with under 10% in the top ten. Sequenced material: PBMCs, taken around atezolizumab (anti-PD-L1) treatment. These receptors all stem from an older man with urothelial cancer. Both conserved end residues are part of each CDR3. D genes are given only for firm matches. Only some rows state a clone size, as once, few, many or a class for expanded clones.

J gene: TRBJ2-1; CDR3 length: 17; V gene: TRBV9; D gene: TRBD2; clone size: NA; CDR3 DNA: TGTGCCAGCAGCACGCGACTAGCGGGAAGGGCCTACAATGAGCAGTTCTTC; CDR3 protein: CASSTRLAGRAYNEQFF
J gene: TRBJ1-2; CDR3 length: 14; V gene: TRBV5-4; D gene: NA; clone size: NA; CDR3 DNA: TGTGCCAGCAGCTTGGAGGTTTGGAGGCATGGCTACACCTTC; CDR3 protein: CASSLEVWRHGYTF
J gene: TRBJ2-2; CDR3 length: 16; V gene: TRBV2; D gene: TRBD2; clone size: NA; CDR3 DNA: TGTGCCAGCAGTCAACTAGCGGGAGGGAACACCGGGGAGCTGTTTTTT; CDR3 protein: CASSQLAGGNTGELFF
J gene: TRBJ1-1; CDR3 length: 21; V gene: TRBV15; D gene: TRBD1; clone size: NA; CDR3 DNA: TGTGCCACCAGCAGACAGGCCGGGGGGACAGGGGGCGAAAATAGACACACTGAAGCTTTCTTT; CDR3 protein: CATSRQAGGTGGENRHTEAFF
J gene: TRBJ2-5; CDR3 length: 14; V gene: TRBV12-5; D gene: TRBD2; clone size: NA; CDR3 DNA: TGTGCTAGTGGACTAGCGGGAGGAAGAGAGACCCAGTACTTC; CDR3 protein: CASGLAGGRETQYF
J gene: TRBJ2-6; CDR3 length: 14; V gene: TRBV7-9; D gene: TRBD2; clone size: NA; CDR3 DNA: TGTGCCAGCAGCCTAGGACTAGCAGCCAACGTCCTGACTTTC; CDR3 protein: CASSLGLAANVLTF
J gene: TRBJ1-4; CDR3 length: 12; V gene: TRBV11-3; D gene: NA; clone size: NA; CDR3 DNA: TGTGCCAGCAGCCTTACTAATGAAAAACTGTTTTTT; CDR3 protein: CASSLTNEKLFF
J gene: TRBJ2-7; CDR3 length: 14; V gene: TRBV5-1; D gene: NA; clone size: once; CDR3 DNA: TGCGCCAGCAGCTTGGAGGCCAGGCTTTACGAGCAGTACTTC; CDR3 protein: CASSLEARLYEQYF
J gene: TRBJ2-7; CDR3 length: 14; V gene: TRBV2; D gene: TRBD1; clone size: once; CDR3 DNA: TGTGCCAGCAGTGTTGACAGGGGTGGCTACGAGCAGTACTTC; CDR3 protein: CASSVDRGGYEQYF
J gene: TRBJ2-2; CDR3 length: 15; V gene: TRBV6-1; D gene: TRBD2; clone size: NA; CDR3 DNA: TGTGCCAGCAAGGCTAGCGGGAGGTTAAGCGGGGAGCTGTTTTTT; CDR3 protein: CASKASGRLSGELFF
J gene: TRBJ2-1; CDR3 length: 13; V gene: TRBV14; D gene: NA; clone size: NA; CDR3 DNA: TGTGCCAGCAGCAAAAACCGTTGGCAGGGATGGTTCTTC; CDR3 protein: CASSKNRWQGWFF
J gene: TRBJ1-5; CDR3 length: 14; V gene: TRBV6-6; D gene: NA; clone size: NA; CDR3 DNA: TGTGCCAGCAGCCTATCCGATAGCAATCAGCCCCAGCATTTT; CDR3 protein: CASSLSDSNQPQHF
J gene: TRBJ2-1; CDR3 length: 11; V gene: TRBV19; D gene: NA; clone size: NA; CDR3 DNA: TGTGCCAGTAGGCGGGTTGATGAGCAGTTCTTC; CDR3 protein: CASRRVDEQFF
J gene: TRBJ1-5; CDR3 length: 12; V gene: TRBV6-5; D gene: NA; clone size: NA; CDR3 DNA: TGTGCCAGCAGAACAGGCAATCAGCCCCAGCATTTT; CDR3 protein: CASRTGNQPQHF
J gene: TRBJ2-7; CDR3 length: 13; V gene: TRBV6-1; D gene: NA; clone size: NA; CDR3 DNA: TGTGCCAGCTCACAGGGAAGTTCCTACGAGCAGTACTTC; CDR3 protein: CASSQGSSYEQYF
J gene: TRBJ2-1; CDR3 length: 14; V gene: TRBV27; D gene: TRBD2; clone size: few; CDR3 DNA: TGTGCCAGCAGTTTATCCCGACTAGCAAGTGAGCAGTTCTTC; CDR3 protein: CASSLSRLASEQFF
J gene: TRBJ2-4; CDR3 length: 14; V gene: TRBV5-4; D gene: TRBD1; clone size: NA; CDR3 DNA: TGTGCCAGCAGCAATACAGGGGTTTCAAACATTCAGTACTTC; CDR3 protein: CASSNTGVSNIQYF
J gene: TRBJ2-2; CDR3 length: 17; V gene: TRBV7-6; D gene: TRBD2; clone size: NA; CDR3 DNA: TGTGCCAGCAGCTTGGGACTAGCGGGAGGGAACACCGGGGAGCTGTTTTTT; CDR3 protein: CASSLGLAGGNTGELFF
J gene: TRBJ2-1; CDR3 length: 15; V gene: TRBV6-5; D gene: NA; clone size: once; CDR3 DNA: TGTGCCAGCAGTTACCGGCCGGGCTCCTACAATGAGCAGTTCTTC; CDR3 protein: CASSYRPGSYNEQFF
J gene: TRBJ1-2; CDR3 length: 13; V gene: TRBV7-9; D gene: NA; clone size: NA; CDR3 DNA: TGTGCCAGCAGTCGGACAACTAACTATGGCTACACCTTC; CDR3 protein: CASSRTTNYGYTF
J gene: TRBJ1-2; CDR3 length: 13; V gene: TRBV6-5; D gene: NA; clone size: NA; CDR3 DNA: TGTGCCAGCAGTTATGCCGACTTCTATGGCTACACCTTC; CDR3 protein: CASSYADFYGYTF
J gene: TRBJ1-6; CDR3 length: 16; V gene: TRBV5-6; D gene: TRBD1; clone size: few; CDR3 DNA: TGTGCCAGCAGCTTGGGACAGGGGGCCGTGAATTCACCCCTCCACTTT; CDR3 protein: CASSLGQGAVNSPLHF
J gene: TRBJ1-1; CDR3 length: 14; V gene: TRBV9; D gene: NA; clone size: NA; CDR3 DNA: TGTGCCAGCAGCCCGGACGGGCGGGAAGGGCAAGCTTTCTTT; CDR3 protein: CASSPDGREGQAFF
J gene: TRBJ2-2; CDR3 length: 15; V gene: TRBV19; D gene: NA; clone size: NA; CDR3 DNA: TGTGCCAGTAGTTACCCAGGGTGGGTCACCGGGGAGCTGTTTTTT; CDR3 protein: CASSYPGWVTGELFF
J gene: TRBJ2-3; CDR3 length: 17; V gene: TRBV4-3; D gene: TRBD1; clone size: few; CDR3 DNA: TGCGCCAGCAGCCAAGAACTACAGGGGGGAAGCACAGATACGCAGTATTTT; CDR3 protein: CASSQELQGGSTDTQYF
J gene: TRBJ2-1; CDR3 length: 13; V gene: TRBV11-2; D gene: NA; clone size: few; CDR3 DNA: TGTGCCAGCAGCTTAGTTATGCGGGATGAGCAGTTCTTC; CDR3 protein: CASSLVMRDEQFF
J gene: TRBJ1-1; CDR3 length: 15; V gene: TRBV7-8; D gene: NA; clone size: NA; CDR3 DNA: TGTGCCAGCAGCGCCTCTCTACAGGGTCGAGCTCGAGCTTTCTTT; CDR3 protein: CASSASLQGRARAFF
J gene: TRBJ2-5; CDR3 length: 11; V gene: TRBV2; D gene: NA; clone size: NA; CDR3 DNA: TGTGCCAGCGGGGCAGAAGAGACCCAGTACTTC; CDR3 protein: CASGAEETQYF
J gene: TRBJ1-1; CDR3 length: 14; V gene: TRBV6-1; D gene: NA; clone size: NA; CDR3 DNA: TGTGCCAGCAGTGAAGCAGCAGGGGAGACTGAAGCTTTCTTT; CDR3 protein: CASSEAAGETEAFF
J gene: TRBJ2-1; CDR3 length: 15; V gene: TRBV6-1; D gene: TRBD2; clone size: NA; CDR3 DNA: TGTGCCAGCAGTGCGACGACTAGCGGGAGTGGGGAGCAGTTCTTC; CDR3 protein: CASSATTSGSGEQFF
J gene: TRBJ2-5; CDR3 length: 17; V gene: TRBV7-9; D gene: TRBD1; clone size: NA; CDR3 DNA: TGTGCCAGCAGCTTAGCGACCGGGACAGGGTACCAAGAGACCCAGTACTTC; CDR3 protein: CASSLATGTGYQETQYF
J gene: TRBJ1-5; CDR3 length: 15; V gene: TRBV10-3; D gene: TRBD1; clone size: NA; CDR3 DNA: TGTGCCATCAGTGAGGGGACAGGGACGGAACAGCCCCAGCATTTT; CDR3 protein: CAISEGTGTEQPQHF
J gene: TRBJ2-5; CDR3 length: 16; V gene: TRBV5-1; D gene: NA; clone size: NA; CDR3 DNA: TGCGCCAGCAGCTTCAGAGGCGGGGGCGAGGCAGAGACCCAGTACTTC; CDR3 protein: CASSFRGGGEAETQYF
J gene: TRBJ2-7; CDR3 length: 15; V gene: TRBV18; D gene: TRBD1; clone size: NA; CDR3 DNA: TGTGCCAGCTCACCAAGCGGGACAGGGCTTGGAGAGCAGTACTTC; CDR3 protein: CASSPSGTGLGEQYF
J gene: TRBJ2-3; CDR3 length: 14; V gene: TRBV27; D gene: TRBD2; clone size: NA; CDR3 DNA: TGTGCCAGCAGTCTCGGACGGGGGGCAGATACGCAGTATTTT; CDR3 protein: CASSLGRGADTQYF
J gene: TRBJ1-2; CDR3 length: 15; V gene: TRBV4-3; D gene: NA; clone size: NA; CDR3 DNA: TGCGCCAGCAGCCAACACGCCGACAGCCACTATGGCTACACCTTC; CDR3 protein: CASSQHADSHYGYTF
J gene: TRBJ2-5; CDR3 length: 15; V gene: TRBV9; D gene: TRBD2; clone size: NA; CDR3 DNA: TGTGCCAGCAGTTCCGCGGGGGGCAATGGGGAGACCCAGTACTTC; CDR3 protein: CASSSAGGNGETQYF
J gene: TRBJ1-5; CDR3 length: 15; V gene: TRBV4-1; D gene: NA; clone size: NA; CDR3 DNA: TGCGCCAGCAGCCAAGATTGGGCGGGAAATCAGCCCCAGCATTTT; CDR3 protein: CASSQDWAGNQPQHF
J gene: TRBJ1-2; CDR3 length: 14; V gene: TRBV11-2; D gene: NA; clone size: NA; CDR3 DNA: TGTGCCAGCAGCCTATCCCCACGCAACTATGGCTACACCTTC; CDR3 protein: CASSLSPRNYGYTF
J gene: TRBJ2-5; CDR3 length: 13; V gene: TRBV5-6; D gene: NA; clone size: NA; CDR3 DNA: TGTGCCAGCAGCTTGACTTACCAAGAGACCCAGTACTTC; CDR3 protein: CASSLTYQETQYF
J gene: TRBJ2-7; CDR3 length: 13; V gene: TRBV2; D gene: NA; clone size: NA; CDR3 DNA: TGTGCCAGCAGTGAAGCACAGCTTTCTACGAAGTACTTC; CDR3 protein: CASSEAQLSTKYF
J gene: TRBJ2-4; CDR3 length: 15; V gene: TRBV5-1; D gene: TRBD1; clone size: NA; CDR3 DNA: TGCGCCAGCAGCTTGAGCACCGGGACAGAAAACATTCAGTACTTC; CDR3 protein: CASSLSTGTENIQYF
J gene: TRBJ1-3; CDR3 length: 15; V gene: TRBV19; D gene: TRBD1; clone size: NA; CDR3 DNA: TGTGCCAGTAGTATCGACAGGGGGCCTGGAAACACCATATATTTT; CDR3 protein: CASSIDRGPGNTIYF